This entry lists 27 T cell receptor beta chains sequenced from one sample in a study of T-cell memory formation after mild COVID-19 (dated by TCRdb to 2020 to 2022). Receptor libraries were prepared by 5' RACE. Sequencer: Illumina NovaSeq 6000. TCRdb ran its own pipeline on the public reads, namely fastp trimming at Q25 and MiXCR clone calling, and kept in-frame beta chains. Each CDR3 protein appears once, grouped with its most common genes and DNA. For this sample there are around 340,000 distinct CDR3 sequences; under 15% appear just once. Clones ranked in the top ten supply 20% to 25% of the sample. The sequencing input was PBMCs or a T cell subset sorted from them (not recorded which). The origin of the receptors is a young man who had mild COVID-19 (a few samples of this study predate the infection). The sample titles of this study are shuffled in the database, so cell type and time point are left out; the donor was told from shared clones.

The table lists this clonotype with many counts. The CDR3 DNA reads TGCGCCAGCAGCTCCGGGACAGCGCGGGACATTCAGTACTTC. Encoded protein: CASSSGTARDIQYF. The chain is built from TRBV5-1 and TRBJ2-4, with 7 nucleotides matching TRBD1. Germline V gene sequence: CDR1 SGHRS, CDR2 YFSETQ. Trimming cost V 3 bases and J 8 bases; bases outside gene matches: 8. This CDR3 is built from 14 residues.

This clonotype was counted ten times or more. CDR3: CASSPRVIETQYF. The CDR3, as DNA: TGTGCCAGCAGCCCGAGGGTTATTGAGACCCAGTACTTC. The rearrangement links TRBV7-2 to TRBJ2-5, with D possibly matching TRBD2 (5 bases). Trimming removed 5 bases at V and 5 bases at J, with 12 bases between. The CDR3 sequence is 13 residues long. CDR1 and CDR2 from the germline V gene are SGHTA and FQGNSA.

The chain is built from TRBV12-5 and TRBJ2-5; 9 nucleotides agree with TRBD1. The V gene end was trimmed by 4 bases and the J gene end by 2 bases; junction bases not matched to a gene: 8. The CDR3 is made up of 16 amino acids. Germline V lookup: CDR1 LGHNT, CDR2 FRNRAP. This chain's CDR3 is CASGSGQGGWQETQYF. CDR3 sequence (DNA): TGTGCTAGTGGTTCGGGACAGGGAGGCTGGCAAGAGACCCAGTACTTC.

The rearrangement joins TRBV12-3 or TRBV12-4 to TRBJ1-2; D ambiguous. The CDR3 loop spans 13 amino acids. V was clipped by 4 bases and J by 4 bases, with 10 bases between them. The CDR3 nucleotides are TGTGCCAGCAGTTCCAGGTTGATCTATGGCTACACCTTC. It is translated as CASSSRLIYGYTF.

V and J are TRBV2 and TRBJ2-7; no firm D call. The germline V gene has CDR1 SNHLY and CDR2 FYNNEI. The CDR3 runs to 13 residues. Trimming shortened V by 4 bases and J by 4 bases, and 11 bases separated the two germline ends. Here the CDR3 DNA reads TGTGCCAGCAGTGTTATCCCCGGTTACGAGCAGTACTTC. Its protein product is CASSVIPGYEQYF.

This clonotype was seen only a few times. The V and J genes are TRBV7-8 and TRBJ2-4; D may be TRBD2 (7 bases). Trimming shortened V by 1 base and J by 0 bases, and 10 bases separated the two germline ends. This CDR3 spans 16 amino acids. Germline V gene data show CDR1 as SGHVS and CDR2 as FQNEAQ. The CDR3 loop is CASSLGGGRAKNIQYF. The DNA for the CDR3 is TGTGCCAGCAGCTTAGGGGGGGGCAGAGCCAAAAACATTCAGTACTTC.

The chain couples TRBV7-9 to TRBJ2-3; no clear D. V was clipped by 4 bases and J by 0 bases, with 11 bases between them. The CDR3 spans 15 residues. The germline gives CDR1 SEHNR, CDR2 FQNEAQ (reference sequence). Here the CDR3 reads CASSSTAISTDTQYF. The CDR3 nucleotides are TGTGCCAGCAGCTCGACCGCTATCAGCACAGATACGCAGTATTTT.

This clonotype was picked up a small number of times. This chain joins TRBV5-1 and TRBJ2-5; 10 bases fit TRBD2. The CDR3 has 15 residues. V was clipped by 3 bases and J by 1 base; unmatched bases: 3. Germline assignment: CDR1 SGHRS and CDR2 YFSETQ. The CDR3 nucleotides read TGCGCCAGCAGCTCGGGACTAGCGACCCAAGAGACCCAGTACTTC. Translation gives CASSSGLATQETQYF.

The J gene is TRBJ1-1, the V gene TRBV7-3; no reliable D call. CDR1 and CDR2 from the germline V gene are SGHTA and FQGTGA. CDR3 length equals 13 residues. Trimming removed 3 bases at V and 4 bases at J, with 9 bases between. The CDR3 bases are TGTGCCAGCAGCTTGGAAGCGACCACTGAAGCTTTCTTT. Its translation: CASSLEATTEAFF.

J is TRBJ2-2 and V is TRBV12-3 or TRBV12-4; unclear D gene. The CDR3 totals 15 residues. V dropped 6 bases and J dropped 1 base, with 12 bases sitting between them. The CDR3 nucleotides are TGTGCCAGCAGCCCTGGGGTTGTGAACACCGGGGAGCTGTTTTTT. Translation: CASSPGVVNTGELFF.

The chain combines TRBV7-2 with TRBJ1-3, with D perhaps TRBD1 (5 bases). V was shortened by 0 bases and J by 4 bases, with 10 bases between the two germline ends. This CDR3 region has 15 residues. Germline CDR1 is SGHTA and CDR2 is FQGNSA. The CDR3 DNA follows: TGTGCCAGCAGCTTAGCATCAGGGCAAGGAAACACCATATATTTT. Translated, it gives CASSLASGQGNTIYF.

This sequence joins TRBV6-2 or TRBV6-3 and TRBJ1-5; D perhaps matches TRBD1 (6 bases). V dropped 1 base and J dropped 3 bases, with 13 bases sitting between them. The CDR3 totals 16 residues. Germline values: CDR1 MNHEY, CDR2 SVGEGT. CDR3: CASSYLGTRYNQPQHF. The CDR3 coding sequence is TGTGCCAGCAGTTACTTGGGGACAAGGTACAATCAGCCCCAGCATTTT.

Details on this clonotype: This may be a read error, as it is one base from a much larger clone. V gene TRBV4-1 combines with J gene TRBJ1-6; TRBD1 is a possible D gene (6 bases). Germline V gene lookup returns CDR1 MGHRA and CDR2 YSYEKL. Trimming removed 4 bases from V and 10 bases from J, with 14 bases in between. CDR3 size: 14 residues. CDR3 coding DNA: TGCGCCAGCAGCCCAGGGGCCGGGGAATCACCCCTCCACTTT. Translating it yields CASSPGAGESPLHF.

The chain is built from TRBV10-3 and TRBJ2-5; D gene ambiguous. Germline CDR1 reads ENHRY; CDR2 reads SYGVKD. This CDR3 is 15 amino acids long. Trimming pared 3 bases from V and 2 bases from J, leaving 13 bases between. This CDR3 reads CAISDLSGFQETQYF. Here the CDR3 DNA reads TGTGCCATCAGTGACCTAAGTGGTTTTCAAGAGACCCAGTACTTC.

This chain joins TRBV6-2 or TRBV6-3 and TRBJ2-5; 7 bases fit TRBD1. V shed 7 bases and J 4 bases; nucleotides not matched to a gene: 9. The germline V gene has CDR1 MNHEY and CDR2 SVGEGT. The CDR3 consists of 14 residues. The DNA for the CDR3 is TGTGCCAGCATCCACAGGGGCGACGCAGAGACCCAGTACTTC. This gives the protein CASIHRGDAETQYF.

The chain has TRBV6-6 and TRBJ2-5, with 16 bases identical to TRBD2. The CDR3 loop spans 18 amino acids. Germline loops: CDR1 MNHNY, CDR2 SVGAGI (reference sequence). The junction had 11 bases not matched to a gene; V was cut back by 5 bases and J by 5 bases. CDR3 nucleotides: TGTGCCAGCAGTCTTTGGGGACTAGCGGGGGGGCTGGGTGAGACCCAGTACTTC. It translates to CASSLWGLAGGLGETQYF.

This chain connects TRBV4-1 to TRBJ2-7; possible D gene TRBD1, 6 bases. V lost 1 base and J lost 4, with 11 bases in between. Germline CDR1 reads MGHRA; CDR2 reads YSYEKL. CDR3 length: 14 amino acids. Written as DNA, the CDR3 is TGCGCCAGCAGCCAAGCCCCGACAGGATACGAGCAGTACGTC. This encodes CASSQAPTGYEQYV.

This clonotype was seen a handful of times. The J gene is TRBJ2-3, the V gene TRBV4-3; 9 nucleotides align to TRBD2. The CDR3 has 16 amino acids. The germline gives CDR1 LGHNA, CDR2 YSLEER. J gave up 4 bases and V 3 bases, and 8 bases lay outside the gene matches. The CDR3: CASSQAGRGGPDTQYF. In nucleotides, the CDR3 is TGCGCCAGCAGCCAGGCAGGGCGGGGGGGCCCAGATACGCAGTATTTT.

This clonotype has just a few counts. The gene calls are TRBV20-1 and TRBJ2-3; maybe TRBD2 (6 bases). Germline V gene lookup returns CDR1 DFQATT and CDR2 SNEGSKA (reference sequence). V was cut by 4 bases and J by 0 bases, with 8 bases left in between. The CDR3 is 13 residues long. Written as DNA, the CDR3 is TGCAGTGCTAACGGGGGAAGCACAGATACGCAGTATTTT. Amino acid sequence: CSANGGSTDTQYF.

This clonotype was observed many times. This sequence joins TRBV4-1 and TRBJ2-5; possible D gene TRBD2, 5 bases. The CDR3 has 15 amino acids. CDR1 is MGHRA, CDR2 YSYEKL, per germline. Trimming cost V 5 bases and J 2 bases, with 15 bases left between them. The CDR3 DNA sequence: TGCGCCAGCAGCTTCCGGGGTGCGGAGCAAGAGACCCAGTACTTC. This sequence encodes CASSFRGAEQETQYF.

The chain carries TRBV7-9 and TRBJ1-1, with TRBD1 identical over 8 bases. Germline V lookup: CDR1 SEHNR, CDR2 FQNEAQ (reference sequence). The ends lost 3 bases at V and 4 bases at J; junction bases unmatched: 7. This CDR3 has 15 residues. As DNA, the CDR3 is TGTGCCAGCAGCTTCCCAGGGGGCTGGGGCACTGAAGCTTTCTTT. Residues: CASSFPGGWGTEAFF.

The V and J genes are TRBV12-5 and TRBJ2-7; 7 bases are a match to TRBD1. Per germline, CDR1 LGHNT and CDR2 FRNRAP. This CDR3 region has 12 residues. V gave up 7 bases and J gave up 7 bases; unmatched junction bases: 7. The CDR3 DNA is TGTGCTAGTGACCCGACAGGGTCAGAGCAGTACGTC. Protein sequence: CASDPTGSEQYV.

The chain joins TRBV27 to TRBJ1-1, with a weak D call TRBD1 (5 bases). The CDR3 covers 12 residues. CDR1 and CDR2 from the germline V gene are MNHEY and SMNVEV (reference sequence). The germline V and J ends were trimmed by 6 bases and 8 bases, with 13 bases remaining between them. The CDR3 here is CASSWGGGEAFF. DNA for the CDR3: TGTGCCAGCAGCTGGGGCGGCGGGGAAGCTTTCTTT.

This clonotype was seen ten or more times. This chain connects TRBV5-1 to TRBJ2-3; D might be TRBD1 or TRBD2, each matching 5 bases. From germline, CDR1 is SGHRS and CDR2 YFSETQ. The CDR3 runs to 16 residues. Trimming pared 4 bases from V and 4 bases from J, leaving 19 bases between. The CDR3 region is CASSRTGPGAADTQYF. The CDR3 DNA reads as TGCGCCAGCAGCAGAACGGGCCCCGGGGCGGCAGATACGCAGTATTTT.

The V and J genes are TRBV6-1 and TRBJ1-1; possible D gene TRBD1, 5 bases. The germline gives CDR1 MNHNS, CDR2 SASEGT. Trimming took 1 base from V and 7 from J, leaving 16 bases between them. This CDR3 is built from 15 residues. The CDR3 bases are TGTGCCAGCAGTGAAGTGGGACTCCCGGGTGGTGAAGCTTTCTTT. This translates into CASSEVGLPGGEAFF.

This clonotype was detected a few times. At one of its ends the junction is not consistent with the germline gene, which may arise from a read error. The CDR3 DNA reads as TGCGTCAGCAGCTTGGCCATGGGGAACCCGAATACTGAAGCTTTCTTT. Protein: CVSSLAMGNPNTEAFF. The genes are TRBV5-1 and TRBJ1-1; D remains unclear. The length of the CDR3 is 16 residues. In germline, CDR1 is SGHRS, CDR2 YFSETQ.

This chain uses TRBV20-1 with TRBJ2-1; D is uncertain. Germline V gives CDR1 DFQATT, CDR2 SNEGSKA (reference sequence). This CDR3 has 14 residues. V gave up 0 bases and J gave up 6 bases, with 12 bases separating them. The CDR3 sequence is CSARDLSLLNEQFF. Here the CDR3 DNA reads TGCAGTGCTAGAGATTTGTCCCTGCTCAATGAGCAGTTCTTC.